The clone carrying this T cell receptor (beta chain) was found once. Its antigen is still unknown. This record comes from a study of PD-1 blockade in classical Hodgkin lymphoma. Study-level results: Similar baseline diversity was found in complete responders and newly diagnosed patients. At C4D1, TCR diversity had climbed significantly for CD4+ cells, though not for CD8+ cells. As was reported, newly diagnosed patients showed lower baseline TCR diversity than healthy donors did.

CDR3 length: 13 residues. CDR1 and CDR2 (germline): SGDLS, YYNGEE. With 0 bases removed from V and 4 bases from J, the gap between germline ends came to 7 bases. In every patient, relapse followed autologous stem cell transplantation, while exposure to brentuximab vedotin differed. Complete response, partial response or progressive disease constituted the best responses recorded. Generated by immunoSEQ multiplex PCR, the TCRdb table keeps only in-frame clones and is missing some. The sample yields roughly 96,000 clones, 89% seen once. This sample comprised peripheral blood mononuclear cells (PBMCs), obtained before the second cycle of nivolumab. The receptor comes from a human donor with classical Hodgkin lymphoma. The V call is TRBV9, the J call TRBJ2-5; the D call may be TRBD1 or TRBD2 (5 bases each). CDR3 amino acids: CASSVGGPETQYF. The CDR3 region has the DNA TGTGCCAGCAGCGTAGGGGGACCAGAGACCCAGTACTTC.